The T cell receptor beta chain under discussion was sequenced for a study of T cell repertoires in cytomegalovirus infection. Overall study: It was recently identified HLA-C-restricted and well-studied HLA-B-restricted CMV epitopes that the study used. Both CMV infection and a matching HLA type were indicated by public TCR beta signatures. Study conclusions and caveats: In two of eight donors, the top clonotype was HLA-C-restricted CMV-specific.

TCRdb re-derived calls from the reads in MiXCR, one entry per CDR3 protein. The table has 650,000 to 900,000 distinct CDR3 sequences, about 28% seen once. As regards this clonotype: Its matching antigen is unknown.

Germline values: CDR1 DFQATT, CDR2 SNEGSKA (reference sequence). This CDR3 comprises 12 residues. The germline V and J ends were trimmed by 5 bases and 1 base, with 8 bases remaining between them. The chain has TRBV20-1 and TRBJ1-1, with D hard to call. This clonotype was obtained from a human donor in good health (CMV status not recorded). Some clones in this sample may be carry-over from other donors' samples. The source was cultured CD8+ T cells from PBMCs, collected from culture after CMV antigen stimulation. CDR3 protein: CSASLWNTEAFF. Here the CDR3 DNA reads TGCAGTGCTTCCCTCTGGAACACTGAAGCTTTCTTT.